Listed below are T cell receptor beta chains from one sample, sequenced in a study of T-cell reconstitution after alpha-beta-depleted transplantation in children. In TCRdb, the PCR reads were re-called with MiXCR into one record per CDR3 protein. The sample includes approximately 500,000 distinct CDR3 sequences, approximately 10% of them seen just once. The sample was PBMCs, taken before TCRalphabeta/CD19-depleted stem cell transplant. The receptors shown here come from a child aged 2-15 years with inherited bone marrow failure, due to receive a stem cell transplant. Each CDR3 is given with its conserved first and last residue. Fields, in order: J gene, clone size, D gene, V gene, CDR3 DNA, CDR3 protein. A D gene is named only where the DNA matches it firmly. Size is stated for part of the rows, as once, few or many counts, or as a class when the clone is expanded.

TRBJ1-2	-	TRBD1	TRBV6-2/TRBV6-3	TGTGCCAGCAGGCGGACAGGGATGGGCTATGGCTACACCTTC	CASRRTGMGYGYTF
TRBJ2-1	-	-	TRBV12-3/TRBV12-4	TGTGCCAGCAAACCGAGCCAATACAATGAGCAGTTCTTC	CASKPSQYNEQFF
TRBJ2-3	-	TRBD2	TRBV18	TGTGCCAGCTCACCACCTCGCGGGAGGGCTAGCACAGATACGCAGTATTTT	CASSPPRGRASTDTQYF
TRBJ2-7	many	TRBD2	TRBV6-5	TGTGCCAGCAGATTCCTACAGCCGAGCGGGAGAGGCGAGCAGTACTTC	CASRFLQPSGRGEQYF
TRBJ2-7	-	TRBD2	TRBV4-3	TGCGCCAGCAGCTATACAAGCGGGAGGGCTAGCGAGCAGTACTTC	CASSYTSGRASEQYF
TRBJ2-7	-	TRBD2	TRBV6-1	TGTGCCAGCCAAAAGGGATCGGGAGGATTCTACGAGCAGTACTTC	CASQKGSGGFYEQYF
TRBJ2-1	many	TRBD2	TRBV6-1	TGTGCCACCACCCAGTGGCGGGAGGGCCGGGATGAGCAGTTCTTC	CATTQWREGRDEQFF
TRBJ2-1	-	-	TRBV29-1	TGCAGCGCGGCGGGGGAAGAGGGGGGGTACGATGAGCAGTCCTTC	CSAAGEEGGYDEQSF
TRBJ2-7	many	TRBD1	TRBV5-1	TGCGCCAGCAGCCTCTTGCGTGGGACAGGGGTCGAGCAGTACTTC	CASSLLRGTGVEQYF
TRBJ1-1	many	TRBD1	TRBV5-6	TGTGCCAGCAGCTTGGCCTGGCAGGGGGAAAAAGCTTTCTTT	CASSLAWQGEKAFF
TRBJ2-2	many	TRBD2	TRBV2	TGTGCCAGCAGCCCCGAGACTAGCTGGGCCGGGGAGCTGTTTTTT	CASSPETSWAGELFF
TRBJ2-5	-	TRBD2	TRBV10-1	TGCGCCAGCAGTGGGTTCGATGCGGGAGAGGGCGGAAAGGAGACCCAGTACTTC	CASSGFDAGEGGKETQYF
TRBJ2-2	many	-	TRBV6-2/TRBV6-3	TGTGCCAGCAGTTACTCAGGCGGGTCCGGGGAGCTGTTTTTT	CASSYSGGSGELFF
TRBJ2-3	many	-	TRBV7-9	TGTGCCAGCAGCCCGGGAGCGGCTAGCACAGATACGCAGTATTTT	CASSPGAASTDTQYF
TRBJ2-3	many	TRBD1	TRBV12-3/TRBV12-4	TGTGCCAGCAGTTTATGGGACAGGGGCCCCGATACGCAGTATTTT	CASSLWDRGPDTQYF
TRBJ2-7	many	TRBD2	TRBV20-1	TGCAGTGCTAGTCCAGCGGGAGCTGGGGAGCAGTACTTC	CSASPAGAGEQYF
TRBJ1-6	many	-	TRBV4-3	TGCGCCAGCAGCCGCGACAGTCACTCCTATAATTCACCCCTCCACTTT	CASSRDSHSYNSPLHF
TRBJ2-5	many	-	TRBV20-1	TGCAGTGCGCATAGTCGGCGGGAGACCCAGTACTTC	CSAHSRRETQYF
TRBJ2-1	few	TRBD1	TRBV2	TGTGCCACCAGATGGTCGACAGGGCGGAATGAGCAGTTCTTC	CATRWSTGRNEQFF
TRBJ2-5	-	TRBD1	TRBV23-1	TGCGCCAGCAGTCAATGGAACGGACAGGGGGCTAGGGAGACCCAGTACTTC	CASSQWNGQGARETQYF
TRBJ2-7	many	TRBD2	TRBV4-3	TGCGCCAGCAGCCAAGATTTCGGGATGGCGGGAGCCGAGCAGTACTTC	CASSQDFGMAGAEQYF
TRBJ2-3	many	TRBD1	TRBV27	TGTGCCAGCAGTACCGGAGGGACAGGGCGAGTTGAAGATACGCAGTATTTT	CASSTGGTGRVEDTQYF
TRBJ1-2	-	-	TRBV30	TGTGCCTGGAATCGCGGGCCCCTAGGCTACACCTTC	CAWNRGPLGYTF
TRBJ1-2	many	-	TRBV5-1	TGCGCCAGCAGCCAAGACGTACAGACCTATGGCTACACCTTC	CASSQDVQTYGYTF
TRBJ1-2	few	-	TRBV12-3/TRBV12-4	TGTGCCAGCAGGAAAACAGGGAACTATGGCTACACCTTC	CASRKTGNYGYTF
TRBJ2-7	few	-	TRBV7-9	TGTGCCAGCAGCAGACGACAGGGAATGGGGGGAGAGCAGTACTTC	CASSRRQGMGGEQYF
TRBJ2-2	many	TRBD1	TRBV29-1	TGCAGCGCCACCCGACGACAGGGGGCCGGGGAGCTGTTTTTT	CSATRRQGAGELFF
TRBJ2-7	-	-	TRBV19	TGTGCCAGTAGTAAGCGGCCGGACCACGAGCAGTACTTC	CASSKRPDHEQYF
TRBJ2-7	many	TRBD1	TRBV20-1	TGCAGTGCCCCGGACAGGGGGCTGTCTACCTACGAGCAGTACTTC	CSAPDRGLSTYEQYF
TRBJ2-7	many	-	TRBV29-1	TGCAGCGTACGGACGGGCCCCTACGAGCAGTACTTC	CSVRTGPYEQYF
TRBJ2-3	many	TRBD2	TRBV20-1	TGCAGTGCTAGAGATTGGACTAGCGGACACGCGGATACGCAGTATTTT	CSARDWTSGHADTQYF
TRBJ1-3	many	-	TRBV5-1	TGCGCCAGCAGCTGGTCTGGAAACACCATATATTTT	CASSWSGNTIYF
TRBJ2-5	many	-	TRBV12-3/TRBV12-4	TGTGCCAGCAGTTTCATTGACGTCCAAGAGACCCAGTACTTC	CASSFIDVQETQYF
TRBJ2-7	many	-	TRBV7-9	TGTGCCAGCAGCGCAGGTACAGGCTACGAGCAGTACTTC	CASSAGTGYEQYF
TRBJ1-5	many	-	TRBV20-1	TGCAGTGCTAGTCCGGGCAATCAGCCCCAGCATTTT	CSASPGNQPQHF
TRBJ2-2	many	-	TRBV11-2	TGTGCCAGCAGCTTAGGGACAGTCCCCCTCACCGGGGAGCTGTTTTTT	CASSLGTVPLTGELFF
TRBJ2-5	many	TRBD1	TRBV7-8	TGTGCCAGCAGCACTGACAGGGGCCTACAAGAGACCCAGTACTTC	CASSTDRGLQETQYF
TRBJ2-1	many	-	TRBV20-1	TGCAGTTCGGAGGGCCCCTACAATGAGCAGTTCTTC	CSSEGPYNEQFF
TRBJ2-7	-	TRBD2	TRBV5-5	TGTGCCAGCAGCTGGCCGGGACTAGCGACGGGGGAGCCGTACTTC	CASSWPGLATGEPYF
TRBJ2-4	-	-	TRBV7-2	TGTGCCAGCAGTAGTTCAATTGTCGGACTCGGTAGGAACATTCAGTACTTC	CASSSSIVGLGRNIQYF
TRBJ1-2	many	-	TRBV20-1	TGCAGTGCCAGTAATGGCTACACCTTC	CSASNGYTF
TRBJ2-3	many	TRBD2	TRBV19	TGTGCCAGGAGACTAGCGGGAGGGCCTAGGGAAGATACGCAGTATTTT	CARRLAGGPREDTQYF
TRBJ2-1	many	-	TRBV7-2	TGTGCCAGCAGCTTAATCCCTTACAATGAGCAGTTCTTC	CASSLIPYNEQFF
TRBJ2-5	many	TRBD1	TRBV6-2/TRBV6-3	TGTGCCAGCAGTTCAAGGACAGGCAAAGAGACCCAGTACTTC	CASSSRTGKETQYF
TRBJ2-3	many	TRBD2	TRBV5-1	TGCGCCAGCAGCTTGGGTAGCGGGAGAACAGATACGCAGTATTTT	CASSLGSGRTDTQYF
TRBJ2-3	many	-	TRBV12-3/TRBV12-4	TGTGCCAGCAGTTGGTCCTCAGATACGCAGTATTTT	CASSWSSDTQYF
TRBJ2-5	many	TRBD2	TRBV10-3	TGTGCCATCCGGCGGGGAGGGGATGAGACCCAGTACTTC	CAIRRGGDETQYF
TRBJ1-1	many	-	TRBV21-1	TGTGCCAGCAGCATAAGGACGCACGCTGAAGCTTTCTTT	CASSIRTHAEAFF
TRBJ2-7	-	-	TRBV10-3	TGTGCCATCAGCCCCGGGACACCCGACTCCTACGAGCAGTACTTC	CAISPGTPDSYEQYF
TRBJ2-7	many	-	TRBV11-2	TGTGCCAGCAGCCCCTCCTCTAGCGTGTACGAGCAGTACTTC	CASSPSSSVYEQYF
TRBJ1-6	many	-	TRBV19	TGTGCCAGTAAACGACTAACGACGGATTCACCCCTCCACTTT	CASKRLTTDSPLHF
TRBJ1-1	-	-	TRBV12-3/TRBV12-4	TGTGCCAGCAGTTCCGGTTGGGATGAAGCTTTCTTT	CASSSGWDEAFF